Below are 31 T cell receptor beta chains sequenced from a single sample in a study of T cells in Graves' hyperthyroidism and ophthalmopathy. The TCR beta CDR3 regions underwent amplification using RNA transcripts as the source. With the HTBI primer set, the TCR CDR3 went through a first round of RT-PCR. TCRdb used MiXCR to reprocess the multiplex PCR reads, holding one entry per CDR3 protein. The sample has approximately 410,000 distinct CDR3 sequences, 12% to 15% seen once. The sample was blood. The receptors stem from a woman aged 18-30 years with Graves' hyperthyroidism.

The sample holds many counts of this clonotype. The genes are TRBV29-1 and TRBJ2-7; D perhaps matches TRBD2 (6 bases). CDR1 is SQVTM, CDR2 ANQGSEA, per germline. Trimming cost V 3 bases and J 0 bases, with 6 bases left between them. There are 12 residues in the CDR3. The CDR3 loop reads CSVDGGSYEQYF. Here the CDR3 DNA reads TGCAGCGTTGACGGGGGCTCCTACGAGCAGTACTTC.

This clonotype was seen repeatedly, ten times or more. The chain uses TRBV10-3 and TRBJ2-1; 7 bases align to TRBD1. The CDR3 is made up of 13 amino acids. In germline, CDR1 is ENHRY, CDR2 SYGVKD. Unmatched junction bases numbered 7, after V lost 4 bases and J lost 10 bases. The CDR3 DNA sequence: TGTGCCATCAGTGGGGGACAGCCCGGGGAGCAGTTCTTC. Protein sequence: CAISGGQPGEQFF.

This clonotype was observed a few times. The gene calls are TRBV20-1 and TRBJ2-7; 10 bases match TRBD1. The CDR3 extends over 15 amino acids. V was pared by 3 bases and J by 4 bases, with 9 bases of the junction left unmatched. Germline lookup yields CDR1 DFQATT and CDR2 SNEGSKA (reference sequence). The CDR3 nucleotides read TGCAGTGCTAGGGGTGACAGGGGGCTTTTTTACGAGCAGTACTTC. It yields the protein CSARGDRGLFYEQYF.

The chain links TRBV29-1 to TRBJ2-5; the match to TRBD1 covers 10 bases. J was trimmed by 13 bases and V by 6 bases; bases with no gene match: 11. From germline, CDR1 is SQVTM and CDR2 ANQGSEA. The CDR3 covers 12 residues. The CDR3 sequence is CSVANDRGRLYF. In DNA form, the CDR3 reads TGCAGCGTGGCAAACGACAGGGGGCGTTTGTACTTC.

To note about this clonotype: Sequence at one end of the junction differs from germline and may be a read error. The chain combines TRBV6-5 with TRBJ2-7; the match to TRBD2 covers 8 bases. The germline gives CDR1 MNHEY, CDR2 SVGAGI. The CDR3 is made up of 15 amino acids. CDR3 amino acids: CASGYRLANSYEQYF. The CDR3, as DNA: TGTGCCAGCGGTTACCGACTAGCGAACTCCTACGAGCAGTACTTC.

This clonotype was seen ten or more times. The V gene is TRBV11-2, the J gene TRBJ2-5; D possibly corresponds to TRBD2 (5 bases). The CDR3 length is 17 residues. V was trimmed by 2 bases and J by 4 bases, leaving 20 bases between them. Germline CDR1 SGHAT, CDR2 FQNNGV. The CDR3 here is CASSLILQLPEGETQYF. DNA of the CDR3: TGTGCCAGCAGCTTAATTCTACAGCTCCCAGAGGGAGAGACCCAGTACTTC. The complete variable domain, with remaining parts taken from reference TRBV11-2 and TRBJ2-5, reads EAGVAQSPRYKIIEKRQSVAFWCNPISGHATLYWYQQILGQGPKLLIQFQNNGVVDDSQLPKDRFSAERLKGVDSTLKIQPAKLEDSAVYLCASSLILQLPEGETQYFGPGTRLLVL.

This clonotype was counted between two and nine times. This chain uses TRBV7-9 with TRBJ1-1, with a possible D match to TRBD1 (6 bases). CDR1 and CDR2 (germline): SEHNR, FQNEAQ (reference sequence). V lost 6 bases, J lost 3 bases, and 11 bases lay in between. The length of the CDR3 is 13 residues. The CDR3 DNA reads TGTGCCAGCAGGGACAGTCGATACACTGAAGCTTTCTTT. As protein: CASRDSRYTEAFF.

This clonotype was recorded many times. In DNA, the CDR3 is TGTGCCATCAGTGACGTCCTTAGGGCGGGAGGGGATCAAGAGACCCAGTACTTC. The encoded protein is CAISDVLRAGGDQETQYF. The J gene is TRBJ2-5, the V gene TRBV10-3, with 9 bases fitting TRBD2. The germline V gene encodes CDR1 ENHRY and CDR2 SYGVKD. This CDR3 region has 18 residues. V shed 3 bases, J shed 2 bases, and the junction held 13 bases outside the gene matches.

The sample holds a few counts of this clonotype. This rearrangement joins TRBV27 to TRBJ1-4, with D uncertain. Germline V gives CDR1 MNHEY, CDR2 SMNVEV (reference sequence). The V end lost 6 bases, the J end lost 0 bases, and 8 bases lay between the germline ends. The CDR3 sequence is 14 residues long. Written as DNA, the CDR3 is TGTGCCAGCAGACGGCCATCAACTAATGAAAAACTGTTTTTT. Its protein product is CASRRPSTNEKLFF.

The chain recombines TRBV29-1 with TRBJ2-5; 13 bases match TRBD2. J lost 5 bases, V lost 3 bases, and 12 bases had no gene match. The CDR3 is 17 residues long. The germline V gene has CDR1 SQVTM and CDR2 ANQGSEA. As DNA, the CDR3 is TGCAGCGTTGAGGAGGGACTAGCGGGACCTTATGGGGAGACCCAGTACTTC. Its translation: CSVEEGLAGPYGETQYF.

A few counts support this clonotype. The chain carries TRBV11-2 and TRBJ1-1; no definite D call. Trimming took 1 base from V and 4 from J, leaving 16 bases between them. Germline V gene lookup returns CDR1 SGHAT and CDR2 FQNNGV. The CDR3 is made up of 16 amino acids. CDR3 residues: CASSLGPRGGSTEAFF. The CDR3 nucleotides are TGTGCCAGCAGCTTAGGGCCACGGGGAGGGAGCACTGAAGCTTTCTTT.

The chain joins TRBV7-9 to TRBJ2-5, with D maybe TRBD2 (6 bases). CDR1 and CDR2 (germline): SEHNR, FQNEAQ (reference sequence). V lost 5 bases, J lost 5 bases, and 24 bases lay in between. The length of the CDR3 is 17 residues. This CDR3 is CASSLNHPSVRWETQYF. The CDR3 DNA reads as TGTGCCAGCAGCCTAAATCACCCTAGCGTTCGTTGGGAGACCCAGTACTTC.

This clonotype was observed at least ten times. The V and J genes are TRBV27 and TRBJ2-7; TRBD2 aligns across 9 bases. The CDR3 is made up of 14 amino acids. Germline loops: CDR1 MNHEY, CDR2 SMNVEV (reference sequence). V lost 3 bases and J lost 3; bases outside the gene matches: 3. The CDR3: CASSFSGSVYEQYF. The CDR3 nucleotides are TGTGCCAGCAGTTTTAGCGGGAGCGTCTACGAGCAGTACTTC.

This clonotype was detected only a few times. This chain uses TRBV19 with TRBJ1-5; D uncertain. V was trimmed by 6 bases and J by 0 bases, leaving 12 bases between them. The CDR3 consists of 15 residues. Per germline, CDR1 LNHDA and CDR2 SQIVND (reference sequence). The CDR3 protein is CASRVTFNSNQPQHF. The CDR3 DNA follows: TGTGCCAGTAGGGTCACCTTCAATAGCAATCAGCCCCAGCATTTT.

The gene calls are TRBV12-3 or TRBV12-4 and TRBJ2-5, with D possibly matching TRBD2 (5 bases). The CDR3 is made up of 13 amino acids. Trimming cost V 3 bases and J 4 bases, with 9 bases left between them. This CDR3 reads CASSFRRGETQYF. The CDR3 nucleotides are TGTGCCAGCAGTTTCAGACGGGGAGAGACCCAGTACTTC.

V is TRBV5-1 and J is TRBJ2-1; 11 nucleotides match TRBD2. Per the germline V gene, CDR1 is SGHRS and CDR2 is YFSETQ. The V segment lost 4 bases and the J segment 7 bases; nucleotides outside the gene matches: 13. The CDR3 extends over 17 amino acids. The CDR3 loop reads CASSNKLAGVPGNEQFF. The CDR3 nucleotides read TGCGCCAGCAGCAACAAACTAGCGGGAGTACCGGGGAATGAGCAGTTCTTC.

This clonotype has more than one count but fewer than ten. The chain joins TRBV5-1 to TRBJ1-4; D perhaps matches TRBD1 (5 bases). V was trimmed by 0 bases and J by 6 bases, leaving 12 bases between them. The CDR3 is 15 residues long. The V gene's germline CDR1 is SGHRS and CDR2 YFSETQ. This chain's CDR3 is CASSLVGRDHEKLFF. In DNA, the CDR3 is TGCGCCAGCAGCTTGGTGGGCAGGGATCATGAAAAACTGTTTTTT.

The chain joins TRBV5-1 to TRBJ2-7; D tentatively fits TRBD1 or TRBD2 (5 bases each). Germline assignment: CDR1 SGHRS and CDR2 YFSETQ. Trimming took 4 bases from V and 3 from J, leaving 17 bases between them. The CDR3 runs to 15 residues. The DNA of the CDR3 is TGCGCCAGCAGCCAAATATCAGGGAGTGTCTACGAGCAGTACTTC. Its translation is CASSQISGSVYEQYF.

This clonotype was detected many times. This sequence joins TRBV2 and TRBJ2-3, with 13 positions matching TRBD2. The CDR3 consists of 21 residues. Germline V gives CDR1 SNHLY, CDR2 FYNNEI. V dropped 8 bases and J dropped 1; count of bases not matched to a gene: 21. The CDR3 DNA follows: TGTGCCAGCGGACTAATAGCCCGGGGGACTAGCGGGAAAAGGCGCACAGATACGCAGTATTTT. Translation gives CASGLIARGTSGKRRTDTQYF.

The chain recombines TRBV4-3 with TRBJ2-2, with D unresolved. V was trimmed by 1 base and J by 1 base, leaving 10 bases between them. CDR1 is LGHNA, CDR2 YSLEER, per germline. The CDR3 extends over 16 amino acids. The CDR3 coding sequence is TGCGCCAGCAGCCAAGTCGACCGAGGGAACACCGGGGAGCTGTTTTTT. Translated, it gives CASSQVDRGNTGELFF.

Many counts were recorded for this clonotype. This rearrangement joins TRBV6-1 to TRBJ1-2, with D maybe TRBD1 (6 bases). Trimming took 2 bases from V and 7 from J, leaving 11 bases between them. The CDR3 has 13 residues. Germline loops: CDR1 MNHNS, CDR2 SASEGT. CDR3 DNA: TGTGCCAGCAGTGAACTCGGGGACACTGGCTACACCTTC. It specifies CASSELGDTGYTF.

The chain employs TRBV7-2 and TRBJ1-5; a possible D gene is TRBD1 (6 bases). V was pared by 6 bases and J by 3 bases, with 12 bases between. Germline CDR1 SGHTA, CDR2 FQGNSA. The CDR3 consists of 14 residues. In nucleotides, the CDR3 is TGTGCCAGCAGAAACACAGGGTACAATCAGCCCCAGCATTTT. Its protein is CASRNTGYNQPQHF.

This chain links TRBV20-1 with TRBJ2-1; 7 bases line up with TRBD2. In germline, CDR1 is DFQATT, CDR2 SNEGSKA (reference sequence). With 5 bases clipped from V and 1 base from J, the junction kept 11 bases outside the gene matches. CDR3 length: 16 amino acids. CDR3 sequence: CSASKGGRGSYNEQFF. The CDR3 DNA sequence: TGCAGTGCTTCAAAGGGCGGGAGAGGGTCCTACAATGAGCAGTTCTTC.

The V and J genes are TRBV7-9 and TRBJ1-4, with unresolved D. Germline lookup yields CDR1 SEHNR and CDR2 FQNEAQ (reference sequence). This CDR3 comprises 12 residues. V was shortened by 4 bases and J by 7 bases, with 7 bases between the two germline ends. This CDR3 is CASSWATEKLFF. In nucleotides, the CDR3 is TGTGCCAGCAGCTGGGCGACTGAAAAACTGTTTTTT. The full variable domain, its missing parts supplied by reference TRBV7-9 and TRBJ1-4, is DTGVSQNPRHKITKRGQNVTFRCDPISEHNRLYWYRQTLGQGPEFLTYFQNEAQLEKSRLLSDRFSAERPKGSFSTLEIQRTEQGDSAMYLCASSWATEKLFFGSGTQLSVL.

Only a few counts were recorded for this clonotype. The chain recombines TRBV5-1 with TRBJ2-1; 10 nucleotides line up with TRBD2. V dropped 5 bases and J dropped 3; count of bases not matched to a gene: 11. The CDR3 consists of 17 residues. Germline assignment: CDR1 SGHRS and CDR2 YFSETQ. CDR3: CASSPTSGATLYNEQFF. DNA of the CDR3: TGCGCCAGCAGTCCCACTAGCGGGGCCACCCTCTACAATGAGCAGTTCTTC.

The CDR3 DNA sequence: TGTGCCAGCAGTTCGCCGACCTCAAAGTCTACCTACGAGCAGTACTTC. Its translation: CASSSPTSKSTYEQYF. The chain uses TRBV28 and TRBJ2-7; D is undetermined. The length of the CDR3 is 16 residues. Germline V gene sequence: CDR1 MDHEN, CDR2 SYDVKM. The ends were cut back, 4 bases at V and 2 bases at J, with 18 bases in the middle. Full variable domain (missing parts from reference TRBV28 and TRBJ2-7): DVKVTQSSRYLVKRTGEKVFLECVQDMDHENMFWYRQDPGLGLRLIYFSYDVKMKEKGDIPEGYSVSREKKERFSLILESASTNQTSMYLCASSSPTSKSTYEQYFGPGTRLTVT.

The sample holds many counts of this clonotype. The rearrangement links TRBV2 to TRBJ1-4; TRBD1 matches 8 bases. CDR3 length: 16 amino acids. Trimming took 5 bases from V and 6 from J; bases not matched to a gene: 11. CDR1 and CDR2 from the germline V gene are SNHLY and FYNNEI. Written as DNA, the CDR3 is TGTGCCAGCAGTCCCCTCGGGGGACAGGCTGATGAAAAACTGTTTTTT. Protein product: CASSPLGGQADEKLFF. Looking up the rest from reference TRBV2 and TRBJ1-4 gives the full variable domain: EPEVTQTPSHQVTQMGQEVILRCVPISNHLYFYWYRQILGQKVEFLVSFYNNEISEKSEIFDDQFSVERPDGSNFTLKIRSTKLEDSAMYFCASSPLGGQADEKLFFGSGTQLSVL.

This clonotype was found a few times. The CDR3 nucleotides are TGTGCCAGCAGCTCAATTCCGGGACAGGGTCGCTCTGGGGCCAACGTCCTGACTTTC. It translates to CASSSIPGQGRSGANVLTF. The chain has TRBV7-9 and TRBJ2-6; 9 bases align to TRBD1. CDR1 is SEHNR and CDR2 is FQNEAQ in the germline V gene (reference sequence). CDR3 length: 19 amino acids. V lost 4 bases to trimming and J lost 0 bases; unmatched junction nucleotides: 10.

This clonotype was observed a handful of times. The V gene is TRBV13, the J gene TRBJ2-1; no clear D. Germline V lookup: CDR1 PRHDT, CDR2 FYEKMQ (reference sequence). CDR3 length equals 13 residues. Trimming left V 1 base short and J 5 bases short, with 6 bases between. The CDR3 nucleotides are TGTGCCAGCAGCTTAGTGGAGAACAATGAGCAGTTCTTC. It translates to CASSLVENNEQFF.

This chain links TRBV27 with TRBJ1-5; 12 bases map to TRBD1. The germline gives CDR1 MNHEY, CDR2 SMNVEV (reference sequence). The V gene end was trimmed by 5 bases and the J gene end by 6 bases; junction bases not matched to a gene: 5. The CDR3 runs 15 residues. CDR3 nucleotides: TGTGCCAGCAGTGGGGGGACAGGGGGCAGTCAGCCCCAGCATTTT. Its protein is CASSGGTGGSQPQHF.

This clonotype was recorded many times. CDR3 bases: TGTGCCAGCAGTTTAGAGGCGGGGTCATCGAGCGAGCAGTACTTC. Translating it yields CASSLEAGSSSEQYF. The chain has TRBV27 and TRBJ2-7; a weak D match, TRBD2 (6 bases). The germline V gene has CDR1 MNHEY and CDR2 SMNVEV (reference sequence). The CDR3 length is 15 residues. The V gene lost 2 bases and the J gene lost 6 bases, with 17 bases spanning the gap.